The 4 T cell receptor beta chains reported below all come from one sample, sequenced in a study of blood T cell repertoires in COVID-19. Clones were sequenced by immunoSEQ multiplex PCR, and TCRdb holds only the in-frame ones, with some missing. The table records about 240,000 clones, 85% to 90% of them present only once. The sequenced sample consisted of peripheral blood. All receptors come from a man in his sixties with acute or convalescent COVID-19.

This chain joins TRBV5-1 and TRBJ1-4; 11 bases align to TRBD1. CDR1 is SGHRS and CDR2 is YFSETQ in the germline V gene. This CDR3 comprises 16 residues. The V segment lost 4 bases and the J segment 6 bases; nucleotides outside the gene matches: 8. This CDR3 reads CASSNRDRGGYEKLFF. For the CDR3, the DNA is TGCGCCAGCAGCAACCGGGACAGGGGGGGCTATGAAAAACTGTTTTTT.

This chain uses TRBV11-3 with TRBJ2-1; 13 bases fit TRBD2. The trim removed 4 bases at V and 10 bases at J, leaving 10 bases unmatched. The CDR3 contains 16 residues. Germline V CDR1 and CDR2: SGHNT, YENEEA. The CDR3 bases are TGTGCCAGCAGCTACCCGGGACTAGCGGGACCCCGGGAGCAGTTCTTC. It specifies CASSYPGLAGPREQFF.

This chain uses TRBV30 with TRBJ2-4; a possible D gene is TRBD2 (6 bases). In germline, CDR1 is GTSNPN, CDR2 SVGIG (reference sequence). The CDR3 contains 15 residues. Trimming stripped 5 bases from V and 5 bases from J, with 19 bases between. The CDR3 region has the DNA TGTGCCTGGGGAAGGGACTTGGGGGATCAAAACATTCAGTACTTC. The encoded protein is CAWGRDLGDQNIQYF.

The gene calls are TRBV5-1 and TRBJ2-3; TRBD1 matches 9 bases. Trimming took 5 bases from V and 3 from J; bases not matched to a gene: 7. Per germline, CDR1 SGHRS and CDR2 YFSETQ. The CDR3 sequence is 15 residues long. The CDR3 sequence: CASSSRDRVTDTQYF. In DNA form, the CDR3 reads TGCGCCAGCAGTAGCCGGGACAGGGTTACAGATACGCAGTATTTT. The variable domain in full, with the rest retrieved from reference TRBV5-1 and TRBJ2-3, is KAGVTQTPRYLIKTRGQQVTLSCSPISGHRSVSWYQQTPGQGLQFLFEYFSETQRNKGNFPGRFSGRQFSNSRSEMNVSTLELGDSALYLCASSSRDRVTDTQYFGPGTRLTVL.